The rows below give T cell receptor beta chains drawn from one sample of a study of shared clonotypes between healthy human individuals. The method was immunoSEQ multiplex PCR; TCRdb's version includes in-frame clones alone and lacks a portion of them. The data hold approximately 500,000 clones, with over 70% observed a single time. The sample was PBMCs. The receptors shown here come from a woman aged 35 to 49 in good health. Some clones in this sample may be carry-over from other donors' samples. Each CDR3 is given with its conserved first and last residue.

J gene | V gene | CDR3 length | CDR3 protein
TRBJ2-5 | TRBV5-4 | 13 | CASSWASSETQYF
TRBJ1-1 | TRBV2 | 13 | CASSGWQNTEAFF
TRBJ2-1 | TRBV29-1 | 15 | CSVFAAGGAYNEQFF
TRBJ2-7 | TRBV7-9 | 14 | CASSLSRARHEQYF
TRBJ1-1 | TRBV18 | 13 | CASSPPLREEAFF
TRBJ1-1 | TRBV18 | 15 | CASSPGGAENTEAFF
TRBJ2-1 | TRBV5-1 | 16 | CASSLVLAGGLNEQFF
TRBJ1-1 | TRBV2 | 14 | CASSGGQANTEAFF
TRBJ2-2 | TRBV6-5 | 13 | CASSYSTTGELFF
TRBJ2-3 | TRBV5-4 | 17 | CASSTFVLAQSTDTQYF
TRBJ2-3 | TRBV7-2 | 16 | CASSLQSGSWTDTQYF
TRBJ1-5 | TRBV5-1 | 13 | CASSLERDQPQHF
TRBJ2-1 | TRBV28 | 18 | CASSFWGSGRDKYNEQFF
TRBJ2-1 | TRBV15 | 16 | CATSRAPSGRGNEQFF
TRBJ1-4 | TRBV7-2 | 16 | CASSFSPDTANEKLFF
TRBJ2-5 | TRBV15 | 16 | CATSPGTSGSQETQYF
TRBJ2-1 | TRBV7-8 | 15 | CASSATSGRANEQFF
TRBJ1-1 | TRBV11-2 | 13 | CASSFDSGGEAFF
TRBJ2-1 | TRBV28 | 16 | CASSLGVGTRWSEQFF
TRBJ2-3 | TRBV9 | 13 | CASSVAWVDTQYF
TRBJ2-5 | TRBV6-4 | 15 | CASSDEREGLETQYF
TRBJ2-1 | TRBV11-2 | 16 | CASSSRQGSSYNEQFF
TRBJ2-2 | TRBV9 | 15 | CASSGDPGNTGELFF
TRBJ1-5 | TRBV5-1 | 12 | CASSPDSGPQHF
TRBJ1-2 | TRBV5-6 | 15 | CASSSEEDFNYGYTF
TRBJ2-5 | TRBV6-6 | 15 | CASRLGLAGGETQYF
NA | TRBV29-1 | 14 | CSVGTGQMNYEQYF
TRBJ1-4 | TRBV2 | 13 | CASSEGDSQKLFF
TRBJ1-2 | TRBV13 | 13 | CASSAGQNYGYTF
TRBJ2-3 | TRBV6-4 | 15 | CASRDAAGSTDTQYF
TRBJ2-3 | TRBV15 | 15 | CATSRASGVTDTQYF
TRBJ2-2 | TRBV30 | 14 | CAWSVALAPGELFF
TRBJ1-5 | TRBV2 | 13 | CASSEGGVQPQHF
TRBJ2-4 | TRBV5-1 | 17 | CASSRLTSVAAKNIQYF
TRBJ2-2 | TRBV5-1 | 15 | CASSLGVGNTGELFF
TRBJ1-1 | TRBV14 | 16 | CASSAWTGAGTTEAFF
TRBJ1-1 | TRBV5-4 | 13 | CASSLRGNTEAFF
TRBJ2-3 | TRBV18 | 14 | CASSPGQSTDTQYF
TRBJ2-1 | TRBV9 | 17 | CASSVEAAGSSYNEQFF
TRBJ2-4 | TRBV21-1 | 17 | CASRVVRGGKAKNIQYF
TRBJ2-3 | TRBV6-6 | 14 | CASTPGASTDTQYF
TRBJ2-3 | TRBV4-3 | 17 | CASSQEGLAGNTDTQYF
TRBJ1-1 | TRBV6-6 | 13 | CASSGSPYTEAFF
TRBJ1-1 | TRBV6-5 | 13 | CATTGSSDRVAFF
TRBJ2-7 | TRBV10-3 | 12 | CAISGDSYEQYF
TRBJ2-5 | TRBV15 | 16 | CATSRGNYGILGTQYF
TRBJ1-2 | TRBV7-2 | 14 | CASSLGKGAYGYTF
TRBJ2-7 | TRBV6-4 | 15 | CATRKVAGGTYEQYF
TRBJ2-1 | TRBV27 | 14 | CASSLSGGWNEQFF
TRBJ2-2 | TRBV30 | 14 | CAWSWGSGTGELFF
TRBJ2-6 | TRBV18 | 15 | CASSPGPSGANVLTF
TRBJ2-3 | TRBV19 | 14 | CASSVAGGADTQYF
TRBJ2-3 | TRBV19 | 16 | CASSSPGRPSTDTQYF
TRBJ2-1 | TRBV7-9 | 15 | CASTPGVELKSEQFF
TRBJ2-7 | TRBV5-1 | 15 | CASAQLAGESYEQYF
TRBJ1-1 | TRBV28 | 14 | CASNPTGAFTEAFF
TRBJ2-7 | TRBV19 | 15 | CASSILVGGSYEQYF